This T cell receptor (beta chain) was captured in a study of blood T cell repertoires in COVID-19. Study in general: Spain, Italy and the United States supplied samples that represented acute and convalescent COVID-19.

Germline V gene data show CDR1 as MNHNY and CDR2 as SVGAGI (reference sequence). The CDR3 spans 14 residues. V lost 7 bases, J lost 6 bases, and 18 bases lay in between. The method was immunoSEQ multiplex PCR; TCRdb's version includes in-frame clones alone and lacks a portion of them. The data hold some 150,000 clones, with 81% observed a single time. Sequencing used peripheral blood. This chain links TRBV6-6 with TRBJ1-1, with TRBD1 as a possible D gene (5 bases). The origin of this receptor is a woman aged 55-69 years with active or convalescent COVID-19. This chain's CDR3 is CASIRGREIPEAFF. The CDR3 region has the DNA TGTGCCAGCATTCGGGGCAGGGAAATCCCTGAAGCTTTCTTT.